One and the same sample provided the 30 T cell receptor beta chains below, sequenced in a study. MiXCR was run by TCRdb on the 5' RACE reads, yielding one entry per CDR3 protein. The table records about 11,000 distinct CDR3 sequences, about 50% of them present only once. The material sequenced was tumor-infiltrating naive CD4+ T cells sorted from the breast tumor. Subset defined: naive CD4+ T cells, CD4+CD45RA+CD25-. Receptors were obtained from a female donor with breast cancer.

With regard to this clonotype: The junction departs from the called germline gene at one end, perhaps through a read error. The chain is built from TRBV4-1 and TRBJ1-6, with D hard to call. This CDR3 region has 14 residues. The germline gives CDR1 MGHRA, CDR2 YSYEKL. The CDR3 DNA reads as TGCGCCAGCAGCCAACTTGCCGGAAATTCGCCCCTCCACTTT. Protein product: CASSQLAGNSPLHF.

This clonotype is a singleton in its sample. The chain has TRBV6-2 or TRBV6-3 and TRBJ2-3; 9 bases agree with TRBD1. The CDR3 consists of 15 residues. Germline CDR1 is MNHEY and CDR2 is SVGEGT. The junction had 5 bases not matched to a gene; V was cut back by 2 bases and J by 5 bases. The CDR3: CASSYGQGPGDTQYF. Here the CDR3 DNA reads TGTGCCAGCAGTTACGGACAGGGGCCCGGAGATACGCAGTATTTT.

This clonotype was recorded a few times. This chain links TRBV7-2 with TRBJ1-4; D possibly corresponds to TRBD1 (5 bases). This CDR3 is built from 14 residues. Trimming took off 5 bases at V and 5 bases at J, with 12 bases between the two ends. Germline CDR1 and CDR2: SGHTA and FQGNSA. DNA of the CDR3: TGTGCCAGCAGCCCGGGACCCGGGAATGAAAAACTGTTTTTT. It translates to CASSPGPGNEKLFF.

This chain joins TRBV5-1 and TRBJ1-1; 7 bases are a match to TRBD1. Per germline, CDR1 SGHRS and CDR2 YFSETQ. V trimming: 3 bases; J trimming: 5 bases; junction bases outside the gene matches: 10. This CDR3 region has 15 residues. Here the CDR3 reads CASSSPQGFKTEAFF. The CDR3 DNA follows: TGCGCCAGCAGCTCACCACAGGGGTTTAAGACTGAAGCTTTCTTT.

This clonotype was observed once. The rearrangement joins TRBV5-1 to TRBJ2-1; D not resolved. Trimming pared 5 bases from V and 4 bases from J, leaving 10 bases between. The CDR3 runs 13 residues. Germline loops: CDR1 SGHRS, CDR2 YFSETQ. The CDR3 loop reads CASRLGVYNEQFF. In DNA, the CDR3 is TGCGCCAGCAGACTTGGAGTATACAATGAGCAGTTCTTC.

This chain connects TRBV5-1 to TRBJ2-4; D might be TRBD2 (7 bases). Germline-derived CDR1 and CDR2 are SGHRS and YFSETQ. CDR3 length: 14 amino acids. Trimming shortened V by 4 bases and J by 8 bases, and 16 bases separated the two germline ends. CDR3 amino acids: CASSPDRGADIQYF. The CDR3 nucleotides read TGCGCCAGCAGCCCCGATCGGGGGGCTGACATTCAGTACTTC.

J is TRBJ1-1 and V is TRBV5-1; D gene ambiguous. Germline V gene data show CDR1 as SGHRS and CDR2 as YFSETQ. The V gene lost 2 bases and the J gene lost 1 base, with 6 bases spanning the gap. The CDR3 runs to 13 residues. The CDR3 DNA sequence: TGCGCCAGCAGCTTCGGTGGGAACACTGAAGCTTTCTTT. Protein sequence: CASSFGGNTEAFF.

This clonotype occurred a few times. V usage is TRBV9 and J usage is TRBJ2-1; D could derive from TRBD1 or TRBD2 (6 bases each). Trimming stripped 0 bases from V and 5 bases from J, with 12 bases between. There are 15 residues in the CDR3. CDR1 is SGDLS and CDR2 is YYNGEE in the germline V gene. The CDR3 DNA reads TGTGCCAGCAGCGTAGCGGGGGCATGGGACAATGAGCAGTTCTTC. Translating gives CASSVAGAWDNEQFF.

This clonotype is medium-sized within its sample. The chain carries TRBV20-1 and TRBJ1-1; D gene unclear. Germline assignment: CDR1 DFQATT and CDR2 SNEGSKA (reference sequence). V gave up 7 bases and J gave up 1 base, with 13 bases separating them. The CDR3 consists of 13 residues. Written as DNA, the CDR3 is TGCAGTGTCCGTGGGAGGTCGAACACTGAAGCTTTCTTT. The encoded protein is CSVRGRSNTEAFF.

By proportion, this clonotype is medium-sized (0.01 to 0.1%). CDR3 bases: TGTGCCAGCAGCTTATCCGGGACTGCAAATAATCAGCCCCAGCATTTT. This translates into CASSLSGTANNQPQHF. The gene calls are TRBV7-2 and TRBJ1-5, with D possibly matching TRBD1 (5 bases). From germline, CDR1 is SGHTA and CDR2 FQGNSA. The CDR3 is 16 residues long. V was pared by 2 bases and J by 4 bases, with 15 bases between.

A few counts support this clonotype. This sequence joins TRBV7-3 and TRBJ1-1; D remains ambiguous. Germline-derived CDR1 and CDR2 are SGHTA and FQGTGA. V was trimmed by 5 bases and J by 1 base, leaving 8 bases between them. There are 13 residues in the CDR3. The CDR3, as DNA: TGTGCCAGCAGCGTAAACACGAACACTGAAGCTTTCTTT. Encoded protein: CASSVNTNTEAFF.

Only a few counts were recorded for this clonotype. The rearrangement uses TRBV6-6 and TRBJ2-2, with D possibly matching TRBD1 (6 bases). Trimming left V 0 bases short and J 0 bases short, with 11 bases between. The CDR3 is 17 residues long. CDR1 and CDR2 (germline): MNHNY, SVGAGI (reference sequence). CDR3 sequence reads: CASSYSGTIANTGELFF. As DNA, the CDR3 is TGTGCCAGCAGTTACTCCGGGACAATCGCGAACACCGGGGAGCTGTTTTTT.

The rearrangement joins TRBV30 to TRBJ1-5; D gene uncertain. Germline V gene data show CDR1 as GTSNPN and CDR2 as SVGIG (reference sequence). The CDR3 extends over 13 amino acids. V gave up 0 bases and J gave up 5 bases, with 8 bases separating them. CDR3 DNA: TGTGCCTGGAGTGTTGGAGGTGATCAGCCCCAGCATTTT. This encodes CAWSVGGDQPQHF.

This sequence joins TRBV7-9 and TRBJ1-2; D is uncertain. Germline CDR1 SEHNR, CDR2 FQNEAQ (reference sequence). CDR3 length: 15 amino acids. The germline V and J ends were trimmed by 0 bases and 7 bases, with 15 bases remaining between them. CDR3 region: CASSLAKDPNTGYTF. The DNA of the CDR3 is TGTGCCAGCAGCTTAGCCAAGGACCCTAATACTGGCTACACCTTC.

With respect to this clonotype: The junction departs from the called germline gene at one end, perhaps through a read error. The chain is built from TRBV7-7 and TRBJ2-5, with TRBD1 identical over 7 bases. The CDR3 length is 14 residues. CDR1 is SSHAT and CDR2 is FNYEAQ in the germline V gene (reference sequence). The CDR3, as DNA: TGTGCTAGCAGCGTAGGGACAGAGCAAGAGACCCAGTACTTC. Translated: CASSVGTEQETQYF.

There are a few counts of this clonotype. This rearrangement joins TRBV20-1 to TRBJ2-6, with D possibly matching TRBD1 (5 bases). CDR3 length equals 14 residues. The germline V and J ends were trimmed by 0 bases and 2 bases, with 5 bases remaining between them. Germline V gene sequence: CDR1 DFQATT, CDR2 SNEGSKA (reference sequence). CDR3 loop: CSAREGPGANVLTF. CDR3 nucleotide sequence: TGCAGTGCTAGAGAGGGGCCTGGGGCCAACGTCCTGACTTTC.

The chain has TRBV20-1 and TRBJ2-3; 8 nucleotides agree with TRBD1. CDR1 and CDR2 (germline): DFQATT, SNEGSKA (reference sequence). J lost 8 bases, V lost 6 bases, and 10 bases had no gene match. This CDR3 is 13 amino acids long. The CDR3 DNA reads TGCAGTGCGCGAGGACAGGGTACGGGTACGCAGTATTTT. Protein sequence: CSARGQGTGTQYF.

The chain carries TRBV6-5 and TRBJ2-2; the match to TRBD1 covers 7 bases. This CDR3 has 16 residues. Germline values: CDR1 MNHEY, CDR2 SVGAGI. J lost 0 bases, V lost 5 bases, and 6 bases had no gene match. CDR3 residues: CASSPADRANTGELFF. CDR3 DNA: TGTGCCAGCAGTCCCGCAGACAGGGCGAACACCGGGGAGCTGTTTTTT.

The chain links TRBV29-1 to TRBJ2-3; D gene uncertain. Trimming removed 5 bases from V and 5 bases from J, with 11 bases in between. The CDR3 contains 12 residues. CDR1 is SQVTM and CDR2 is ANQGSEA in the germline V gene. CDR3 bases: TGCAGCGTTAAAAGGCTCGGAGATACGCAGTATTTT. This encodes CSVKRLGDTQYF.

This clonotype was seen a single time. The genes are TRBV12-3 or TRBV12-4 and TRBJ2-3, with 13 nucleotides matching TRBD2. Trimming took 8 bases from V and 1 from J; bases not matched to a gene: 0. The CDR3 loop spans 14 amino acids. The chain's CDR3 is CASGTSGGTDTQYF. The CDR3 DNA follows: TGTGCCAGCGGGACTAGCGGGGGCACAGATACGCAGTATTTT.

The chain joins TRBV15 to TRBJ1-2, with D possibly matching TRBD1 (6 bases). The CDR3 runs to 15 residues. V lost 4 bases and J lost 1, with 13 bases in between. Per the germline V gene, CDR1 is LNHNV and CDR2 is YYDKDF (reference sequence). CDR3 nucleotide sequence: TGTGCCACCAGCATAAACCTACAGGGTAACTATGGCTACACCTTC. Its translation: CATSINLQGNYGYTF.

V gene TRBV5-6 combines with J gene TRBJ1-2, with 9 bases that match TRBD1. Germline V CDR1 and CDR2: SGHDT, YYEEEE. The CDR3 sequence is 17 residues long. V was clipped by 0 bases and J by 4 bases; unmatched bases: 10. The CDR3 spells CASSLVEMGTGFYGYTF. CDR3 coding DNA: TGTGCCAGCAGCTTGGTAGAGATGGGGACAGGGTTCTATGGCTACACCTTC.

CDR3 bases: TGCAGTGCTACTCGGGGTCTAGTTATGGATACGCAGTATTTT. Translation gives CSATRGLVMDTQYF. This chain uses TRBV20-1 with TRBJ2-3; the D gene is possibly TRBD2 (5 bases). The germline gives CDR1 DFQATT, CDR2 SNEGSKA (reference sequence). Trimming shortened V by 4 bases and J by 6 bases, and 17 bases separated the two germline ends. This CDR3 has 14 amino acids.

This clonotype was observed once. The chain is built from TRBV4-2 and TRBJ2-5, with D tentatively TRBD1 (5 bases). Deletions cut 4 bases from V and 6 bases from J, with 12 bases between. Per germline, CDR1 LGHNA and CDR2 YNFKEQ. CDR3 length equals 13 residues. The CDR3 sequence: CASSLRQSKTQYF. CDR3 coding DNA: TGTGCCAGCAGCCTAAGACAGTCGAAGACCCAGTACTTC.

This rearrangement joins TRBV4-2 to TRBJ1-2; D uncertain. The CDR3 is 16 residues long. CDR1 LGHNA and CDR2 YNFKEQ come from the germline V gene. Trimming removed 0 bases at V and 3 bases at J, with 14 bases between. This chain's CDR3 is CASSQDVSGRDYGYTF. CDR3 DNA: TGTGCCAGCAGCCAAGACGTAAGCGGACGGGACTATGGCTACACCTTC.

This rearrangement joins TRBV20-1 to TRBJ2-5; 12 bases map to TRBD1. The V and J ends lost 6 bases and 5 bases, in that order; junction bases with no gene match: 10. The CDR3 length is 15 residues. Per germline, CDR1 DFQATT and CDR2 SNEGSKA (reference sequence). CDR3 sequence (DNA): TGCAGTGCCAGCCGCTCCGGGACAGGGGGCGAGACCCAGTACTTC. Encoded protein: CSASRSGTGGETQYF.

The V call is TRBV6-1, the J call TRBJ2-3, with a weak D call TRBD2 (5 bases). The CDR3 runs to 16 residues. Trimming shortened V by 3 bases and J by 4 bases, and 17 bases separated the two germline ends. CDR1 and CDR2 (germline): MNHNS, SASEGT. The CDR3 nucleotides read TGTGCCAGCAGTGAGGAACGGCCGGGGTCGGCAGATACGCAGTATTTT. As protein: CASSEERPGSADTQYF.

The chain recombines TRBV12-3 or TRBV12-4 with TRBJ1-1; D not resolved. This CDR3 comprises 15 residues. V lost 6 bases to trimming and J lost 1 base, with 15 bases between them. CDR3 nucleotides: TGTGCCAGCAGCCTAGGGCGGGGTTCGAACACTGAAGCTTTCTTT. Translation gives CASSLGRGSNTEAFF.

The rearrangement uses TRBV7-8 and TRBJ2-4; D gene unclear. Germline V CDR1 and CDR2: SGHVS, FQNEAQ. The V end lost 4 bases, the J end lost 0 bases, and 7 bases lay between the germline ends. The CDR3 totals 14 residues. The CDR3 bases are TGTGCCAGCAGCTCTTCCTTAGCCAAAAACATTCAGTACTTC. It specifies CASSSSLAKNIQYF.

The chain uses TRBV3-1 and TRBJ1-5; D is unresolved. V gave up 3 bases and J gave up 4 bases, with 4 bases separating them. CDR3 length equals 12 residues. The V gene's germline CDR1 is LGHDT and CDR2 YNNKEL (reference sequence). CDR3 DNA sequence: TGTGCCAGCAGCCAGGGAAATCAGCCCCAGCATTTT. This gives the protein CASSQGNQPQHF.